The clone carrying this T cell receptor beta chain was recorded a few times. The antigen is undetermined. This sample stems from a study of identical twins. Study findings and constraints: Twin pairs had excess sharing that was weaker in beta out-of-frame sequences.

From the 5' RACE reads, TCRdb called clonotypes with MiXCR, one entry per CDR3 protein. The table includes roughly 350,000 distinct CDR3 sequences, 10% to 15% detected once. The ends were cut back, 6 bases at V and 6 bases at J, with 12 bases in the middle. Germline assignment: CDR1 MDHEN and CDR2 SYDVKM. The CDR3 runs to 12 residues. The same specimen was also included in a second study, on yellow fever vaccine responses in identical twins.

The sequence was obtained from a woman younger than 35 in good health. J is TRBJ2-7 and V is TRBV28; D remains unclear. The sample comprised CD8+ T cells sorted from blood. The CDR3 loop is CASSYNPGEQYF. For the CDR3, the DNA is TGTGCCAGCAGCTATAATCCAGGCGAGCAGTACTTC.